The T cell receptor beta chain under discussion was sequenced for a study of Ad26.COV2.S vaccination and SARS-CoV-2 variants. Looking at the study overall: Donor got 5x10^10 or 1x10^11 viral particles of Ad26.COV2.S. Study-level results: Reported findings describe substantial breadth in spike-specific CD8+ and CD4+ T cell responses following vaccination. Similar non-spike TCR breadth was seen in vaccine and placebo recipients. Responses of T cells in total may have been underestimated by the TCR breadth and depth analyses.

Produced via immunoSEQ multiplex PCR; TCRdb's table is partial and in-frame only. The repertoire holds 300,000 to 400,000 clones, with 88% as singletons. Treatment denoted: some 20 received Ad26.COV2.S at low or high dose, single or two shots; 5 received placebo; per-sample allocation not given. Vaccine and placebo recipients were sampled on day 63 after the first injection. With regard to this clone: The antigen is not known.

With V trimmed by 3 bases and J by 7 bases, 8 bases remained unmatched. CDR3 length equals 14 residues. Per germline, CDR1 MGHRA and CDR2 YSYEKL. The receptor was derived from a person aged 18-60 years who received the Ad26.COV2.S COVID-19 vaccine or a placebo. Sequenced material: peripheral blood, taken in a trial of Ad26.COV2.S vaccine versus placebo. The chain combines TRBV4-1 with TRBJ2-7; 8 bases are a match to TRBD2. The CDR3 bases are TGCGCCAGCAGCCAGGATAGTACTAGCGGTGAGCAGTACTTC. It yields the protein CASSQDSTSGEQYF.